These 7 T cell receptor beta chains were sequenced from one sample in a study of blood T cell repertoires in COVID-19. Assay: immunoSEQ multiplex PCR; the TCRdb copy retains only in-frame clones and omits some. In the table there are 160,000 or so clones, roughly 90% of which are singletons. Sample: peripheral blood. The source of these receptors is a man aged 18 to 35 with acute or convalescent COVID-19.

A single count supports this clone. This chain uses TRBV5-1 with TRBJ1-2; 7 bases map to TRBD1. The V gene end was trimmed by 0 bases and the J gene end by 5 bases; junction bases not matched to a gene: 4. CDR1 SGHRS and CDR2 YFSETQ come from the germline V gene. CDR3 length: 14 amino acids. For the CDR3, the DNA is TGCGCCAGCAGCTTGGAAGTACAGGGGTATGGCTACACCTTC. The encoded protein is CASSLEVQGYGYTF.

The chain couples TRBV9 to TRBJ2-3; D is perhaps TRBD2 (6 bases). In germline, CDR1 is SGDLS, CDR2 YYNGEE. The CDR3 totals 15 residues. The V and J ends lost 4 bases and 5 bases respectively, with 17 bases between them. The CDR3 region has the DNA TGTGCCAGCAGCTCCCGGGGGTCGTTAGGAGATACGCAGTATTTT. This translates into CASSSRGSLGDTQYF.

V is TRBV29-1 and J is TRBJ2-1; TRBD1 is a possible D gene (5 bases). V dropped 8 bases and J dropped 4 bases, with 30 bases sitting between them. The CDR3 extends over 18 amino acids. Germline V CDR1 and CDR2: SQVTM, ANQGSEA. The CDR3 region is CSIRQGIWGQVTYNEQFF. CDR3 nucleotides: TGCAGCATCCGACAAGGAATTTGGGGCCAGGTAACATACAATGAGCAGTTCTTC.

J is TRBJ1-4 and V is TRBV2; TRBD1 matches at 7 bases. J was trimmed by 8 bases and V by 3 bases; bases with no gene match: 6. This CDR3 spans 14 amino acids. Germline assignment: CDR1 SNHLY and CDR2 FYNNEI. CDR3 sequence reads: CASSENRGREKLFF. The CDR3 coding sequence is TGTGCCAGCAGTGAGAACAGGGGTAGGGAAAAACTGTTTTTT.

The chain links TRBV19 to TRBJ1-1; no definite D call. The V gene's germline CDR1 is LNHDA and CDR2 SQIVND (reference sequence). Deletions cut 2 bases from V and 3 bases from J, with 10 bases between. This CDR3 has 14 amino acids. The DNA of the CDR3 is TGTGCCAGTAGTATAATTATTGAGGACACTGAAGCTTTCTTT. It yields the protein CASSIIIEDTEAFF. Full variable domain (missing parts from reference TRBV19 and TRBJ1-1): DGGITQSPKYLFRKEGQNVTLSCEQNLNHDAMYWYRQDPGQGLRLIYYSQIVNDFQKGDIAEGYSVSREKKESFPLTVTSAQKNPTAFYLCASSIIIEDTEAFFGQGTRLTVV.

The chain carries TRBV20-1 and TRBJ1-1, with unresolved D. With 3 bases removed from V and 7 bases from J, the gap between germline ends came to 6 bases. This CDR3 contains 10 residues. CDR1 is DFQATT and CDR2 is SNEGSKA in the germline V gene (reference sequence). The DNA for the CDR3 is TGCAGTGCTAGCCGGAGTGAAGCTTTCTTT. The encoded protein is CSASRSEAFF.

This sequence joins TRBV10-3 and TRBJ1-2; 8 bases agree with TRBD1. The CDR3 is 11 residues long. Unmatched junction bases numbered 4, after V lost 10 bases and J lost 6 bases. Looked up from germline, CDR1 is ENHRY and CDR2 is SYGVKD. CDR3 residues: CATDRGNGYTF. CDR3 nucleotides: TGTGCCACCGACAGGGGAAATGGCTACACCTTC.